These T cell receptor beta chains were read from a single sample in a study of T cell responses to AZD1222 COVID-19 vaccine. Data came from immunoSEQ multiplex PCR; TCRdb stores just in-frame clones and leaves some out. The table includes about 140,000 clones, about 90% detected once. The material sequenced was peripheral blood, taken on day 0 of AZD1222 vaccination. These receptors were taken from an adult in good health. The CDR3 runs from the conserved cysteine through the conserved F or W. The D gene is left open where the match is weak. Not all rows give a size; the values are once, few, many and, for expanded clones, a class.

TRBD2	TRBV7-8	NA	TRBJ2-7	TGTGCCAGCAGCTTACTAGCGGTAGTAGGGGAGCAGTACTTC	CASSLLAVVGEQYF
NA	TRBV5-6	NA	TRBJ1-1	TGTGCCAGCAGCTCCACTTGGGGCACTGAAGCTTTCTTT	CASSSTWGTEAFF
TRBD1	TRBV5-6	NA	TRBJ1-5	TGTGCCAGCAGCGTACGACAGGGGCAGCCCCAGCATTTT	CASSVRQGQPQHF
NA	TRBV25-1	NA	TRBJ2-1	TGTGCCAGCAGTGATCGCGGAGGGCTCTCCTACAATGAGCAGTTCTTC	CASSDRGGLSYNEQFF
NA	TRBV5-1	NA	TRBJ1-1	TGCGCCAGCAGCCTATCACAGGTTCCATCGGCTGAAGCTTTCTTT	CASSLSQVPSAEAFF
TRBD2	TRBV27	NA	TRBJ2-2	TGTGCCAGCAGTGAGGGGACTAGGGCGGGCACCGGGGAGCTGTTTTTT	CASSEGTRAGTGELFF
TRBD1	TRBV6-2/TRBV6-3	NA	TRBJ2-1	TGTGCCAGCAGTTACTCTGACCTGGACAGGGATAATGAGCAGTTCTTC	CASSYSDLDRDNEQFF
TRBD2	TRBV2	NA	TRBJ2-2	TGTGCCAGCAGTTGGACTAGCGGGGGCACCGGGGAGCTGTTTTTT	CASSWTSGGTGELFF
TRBD1	TRBV28	NA	TRBJ2-5	TGTGCCAGCAGCCGTGGGACAGGGGGGTATGAAGAGACCCAGTACTTC	CASSRGTGGYEETQYF
NA	TRBV6-5	NA	TRBJ1-6	TGTGCCAGCAGTTACCTCCGGGGGGGAGGAAGCTCACCCCTCCACTTT	CASSYLRGGGSSPLHF
NA	TRBV27	NA	TRBJ1-6	TGTGCCAGCAGGCCAGACTATAATTCACCCCTCCACTTT	CASRPDYNSPLHF
NA	TRBV19	NA	TRBJ1-5	TGTGCCAGTAGTATTGGCTCGGTGGAATATAGCAATCAGCCCCAGCATTTT	CASSIGSVEYSNQPQHF
NA	TRBV27	few	TRBJ2-7	TGTGCCAGCAGTTACAGCGGTCCCTACGAGCAGTACTTC	CASSYSGPYEQYF
NA	TRBV20-1	once	TRBJ2-7	TGCAGTGCTAGTACTCCTTACGAGCAGTACTTC	CSASTPYEQYF
NA	TRBV4-2	NA	TRBJ2-6	TGTGCCAGCAGCCAGCAGACGGGTGGTGGGGCCAACGTCCTGACTTTC	CASSQQTGGGANVLTF
TRBD2	TRBV20-1	NA	TRBJ2-1	TGCAGTGCCAGTTCCGGGACTAGCGTTTGGGATGAGCAGTTCTTC	CSASSGTSVWDEQFF
TRBD1	TRBV18	NA	TRBJ2-1	TGTGCCAGCTCACCAGGACAGGGGGCCTACAATGAGCAGTTCTTC	CASSPGQGAYNEQFF
NA	TRBV18	few	TRBJ2-2	TGTGCCAGCTCACCCACACTTATTGGGAACACCGGGGAGCTGTTTTTT	CASSPTLIGNTGELFF
TRBD2	TRBV5-1	NA	TRBJ2-7	TGCGCCAGCAGCTTGGCCGGGAGCGGGAGATCCTACGAGCAGTACTTC	CASSLAGSGRSYEQYF
TRBD1	TRBV28	once	TRBJ1-5	TGTGCCACCACAGGGGAGTATAGCAATCAGCCCCAGCATTTT	CATTGEYSNQPQHF
NA	TRBV4-1	NA	TRBJ1-4	TGCGCCAGCAGCCAAGTTTATGAAAAACTGTTTTTT	CASSQVYEKLFF
NA	TRBV5-1	NA	TRBJ2-3	TGCGCCAGCAGCCAGATCCCAAGCACAGATACGCAGTATTTT	CASSQIPSTDTQYF
NA	TRBV27	NA	TRBJ1-2	TGTGCCAGCAGTCCGTCTATATTCGGTGGCTACACCTTC	CASSPSIFGGYTF
TRBD1	TRBV4-3	NA	TRBJ2-1	TGCGCCAGCAGCCCCATCCTTTCCGGGACAGGACCTTACAATGAGCAGTTCTTC	CASSPILSGTGPYNEQFF
NA	TRBV5-1	once	TRBJ1-2	TGCGCCAGCAGCTTGGTGCCTTACTCAAACTATGGCTACACCTTC	CASSLVPYSNYGYTF
NA	TRBV7-2	NA	TRBJ2-3	TGTGCCAGCAGCTTAGGGATCGGGGGCGGTGAGGCAGATACGCAGTATTTT	CASSLGIGGGEADTQYF
NA	TRBV6-2/TRBV6-3	NA	TRBJ1-5	TGTGCCAGCAGCCCCCCAGGCAATCAGCCCCAGCATTTT	CASSPPGNQPQHF
NA	TRBV7-2	NA	TRBJ1-6	TGTGCCAGCAGCTTAGCTGATGGGGTAAAGTATAATTCACCCCTCCACTTT	CASSLADGVKYNSPLHF
TRBD1	TRBV19	NA	TRBJ1-5	TGTGCCAGTAGTATGGGACAGGGGGCCAGGGGCAATCAGCCCCAGCATTTT	CASSMGQGARGNQPQHF
TRBD2	TRBV3-1/TRBV3-2	NA	TRBJ2-7	TGTGCCAGCAGCCCACCAGCGGGGGGGAGGAAGGAGCAGTACTTC	CASSPPAGGRKEQYF
NA	TRBV10-2	NA	TRBJ2-3	TGCGCCAGCAGTGAGTTCGGGGGGCGGGAAGATACGCAGTATTTT	CASSEFGGREDTQYF
NA	TRBV6-5	once	TRBJ1-2	TGTGCCAGTGCCCCTAGGTGGGAATATGGCTACACCTTC	CASAPRWEYGYTF
NA	TRBV27	NA	TRBJ2-3	TGTGCCAGCAGATGGGGGCGGTCAGATACGCAGTATTTT	CASRWGRSDTQYF
NA	TRBV21-1	NA	TRBJ2-5	TGTGCCGGTCCCCAAGAGACCCAGTACTTC	CAGPQETQYF
NA	TRBV12-3/TRBV12-4	NA	TRBJ1-5	TGTGCCAGCAGACGACAGGACAATCAGCCCCAGCATTTT	CASRRQDNQPQHF
TRBD1	TRBV11-3	NA	TRBJ2-2	TGTGCCAGCAGCTTGGGATGGACAGGCGTAAACACCGGGGAGCTGTTTTTT	CASSLGWTGVNTGELFF
NA	TRBV21-1	NA	TRBJ2-4	TGTGCCAGCAGCAAAGGGGGGGGACCAGCCAAAAACATTCAGTACTTC	CASSKGGGPAKNIQYF
NA	TRBV3-1/TRBV3-2	NA	TRBJ1-2	TGTGCCAGCAGCCGATGGGGCACCGAGGACTATGGCTACACCTTC	CASSRWGTEDYGYTF
TRBD1	TRBV7-9	NA	TRBJ1-1	TGTGCCAGCAGCTCCTACAGGGGGAACACTGAAGCTTTCTTT	CASSSYRGNTEAFF
NA	TRBV5-1	NA	TRBJ2-1	TGCGCCAGCAGCTCACCCTACACCAATGAGCAGTTCTTC	CASSSPYTNEQFF
NA	TRBV14	few	TRBJ1-1	TGTGCCAGCAGCCCCAGGGGCTTCAACACTGAAGCTTTCTTT	CASSPRGFNTEAFF
NA	TRBV7-9	NA	TRBJ2-7	TGTGCCAGCAGCTCCCAGGGCTACGAGCAGTACTTC	CASSSQGYEQYF
NA	TRBV7-3	NA	TRBJ1-1	TGTGCCAGCAGCTTAGCCCTGAACACTGAAGCTTTCTTT	CASSLALNTEAFF
NA	TRBV19	NA	TRBJ1-5	TGTGCCAGTAAAGGAGGGAGGGTCAATCAGCCCCAGCATTTT	CASKGGRVNQPQHF
NA	TRBV4-2	NA	TRBJ1-2	TGTGCCAGCAGCCAAGTCCAGGGATCTGGCTATGGCTACACCTTC	CASSQVQGSGYGYTF
NA	TRBV20-1	once	TRBJ1-5	TGCAGTGCTGGGGTAGGGTGGCCCCAGCATTTT	CSAGVGWPQHF
TRBD1	TRBV18	NA	TRBJ1-2	TGTGCCAGCTCTGCGGACAGGGGGATGAGCTACACCTTC	CASSADRGMSYTF
NA	TRBV21-1	once	TRBJ1-4	TGTGCCAGCAGCGAATATCCCGGGTTGAGAGGTAGAAGGGACGAAAAACTGTTTTTT	CASSEYPGLRGRRDEKLFF
NA	TRBV6-2/TRBV6-3	NA	TRBJ1-2	TGTGCCAGCAGTAAGGATCTAAACGGCCATGGCTACACCTTC	CASSKDLNGHGYTF
TRBD1	TRBV5-1	NA	TRBJ2-1	TGCGCCAGCAGCTTGCACAGGGGCCTATACAATGAGCAGTTCTTC	CASSLHRGLYNEQFF
TRBD1	TRBV5-1	NA	TRBJ1-1	TGCGCCAGCAGAATTGGAGTGGGCACAGGGGGCTACACTGAAGCTTTCTTT	CASRIGVGTGGYTEAFF
TRBD1	TRBV28	NA	TRBJ1-4	TGTGCCAGCTTAAAGCGGGCCGTGACAGGGGGCCACGGAAAACTGTTTTTT	CASLKRAVTGGHGKLFF
TRBD1	TRBV6-2/TRBV6-3	once	TRBJ1-5	TGTGCCAGCAGTTTAGGGACAGGGAATAATCAGCCCCAGCATTTT	CASSLGTGNNQPQHF
NA	TRBV19	NA	TRBJ2-7	TGTGCCAGTAGTATAGCCGGGACATGGGGCTACGAGCAGTACTTC	CASSIAGTWGYEQYF